Included here is one T cell receptor beta chain sequence, with context. This clone's antigen is unknown. The input lacks base qualities; no much larger clone sits a single base away. Selection of patients required sufficient residual fresh-frozen tumor tissue and over two years of available survival data. An isocitrate dehydrogenase mutation was not carried by any of the glioblastoma patients, although molecular status was otherwise variable. PBMC were collected before vaccination, two weeks after the third vaccination, and at tumor progression if progression occurred. The Qiagen DNeasy Blood extraction Kit was used for extraction of genomic DNA. The immunoSEQ assay amplified TCRB CDR3 regions from roughly 2 micrograms of genomic DNA, or from all available DNA when less than that amount was available. For multiplex PCR, 60 forward primers for TCR V beta segments and 13 reverse primers for J beta segments were used. To estimate the number of reads per starting template, synthetic control templates were added to each sample at limiting dilution. Reads of 87 bp were generated by sequencing on the Illumina HiSeq System. Concerning the study's data processing: PCR and sequencing errors were removed by a nearest neighbor algorithm that merged closely related sequences. TCR overlap was measured as the percentage of unique tumor TCR beta sequences that were also present in the peripheral blood of the same patient. The table was pulled from immuneACCESS by TCRdb, which kept in-frame rearrangements only. Such tables lose some clones; where checked, under half of the loss comes from unresolved V genes, and the rest has no known cause. V and J calls plus clone size are reproduced from that table; the DNA served to infer D and trimming. The sample table holds approximately 84,000 clones, of which 86% were seen once. Of the sample, 15% to 17% is held by the ten largest clones.

The germline V gene sets CDR1 to SNHLY and CDR2 to FYNNEI. The CDR3 covers 14 residues, taking in both the cysteine and the phenylalanine. Just the 42-base CDR3 DNA is kept, in frame starting at base 1. Germline trimming: 7 bases from V, 7 bases from J; junction bases outside gene matches: 5. The data derive from a study of glioma-infiltrating T cells after dendritic cell vaccination (dated by TCRdb to the mid-2010s). Study-level background: The cohort included approximately 15 glioblastoma patients drawn from Phase I and II dendritic cell vaccination trials, of whom 9 were newly diagnosed and 6 had recurrent disease. Between the early 2000s and the early 2010s, patients were given autologous tumor lysate-pulsed dendritic cell vaccination. Deep sequencing of TCR beta CDR3 regions was used to quantify tumor-infiltrating lymphocyte content and compare tumor and blood repertoires in dendritic cell-vaccinated glioblastoma patients. Three intradermal dendritic cell vaccine injections were administered to patients at biweekly intervals in the arm below the axilla. TCR sequencing metrics, including TIL content and tumor-blood repertoire overlap, were correlated with survival after dendritic cell vaccination. The vaccine was prepared from monocyte-derived dendritic cells that were cultured for 6 to 7 days with IL-4 and GM-CSF and then pulsed overnight with autologous tumor lysate. The investigation overall reported the following: The three-group TCR overlap response model was described as speculative and requiring prospective validation. Higher estimated pretreatment TIL content predicted longer time to progression and overall survival after dendritic cell vaccination. TCR clonality showed no direct relationship with survival, which suggests that a diverse polyclonal response may be important. The cohort was small and heterogeneous, few patients had complete blood and tumor sets, and even fewer had initial-recurrent tumor pairs.

The sequence was collected from a human donor with glioblastoma. The V and J segments used are TRBV2 and TRBJ2-5, and TRBD2 matches 14 of the central bases. Sequencing used blood, obtained before dendritic cell vaccination. The nucleotide sequence reads as follows: TGTGCCAGCAAGGGGACTAGCGGGAGTGGGACCCAGTACTTC. This sequence encodes CASKGTSGSGTQYF. The reference TRBV2 and TRBJ2-5 proteins fill in what lies around the CDR3, so the full variable domain reads EPEVTQTPSHQVTQMGQEVILRCVPISNHLYFYWYRQILGQKVEFLVSFYNNEISEKSEIFDDQFSVERPDGSNFTLKIRSTKLEDSAMYFCASKGTSGSGTQYFGPGTRLLVL.